A selection of T cell receptor beta chains follows, all from one sample in a study of blood T cell repertoires in COVID-19. Method: immunoSEQ multiplex PCR; TCRdb's copy keeps in-frame clones and lacks some. Of about 64,000 clones listed, just over 90% were seen once; the top ten hold around 1.5%. Sequenced sample: peripheral blood. All receptors derive from a human donor in a cohort sampled during active COVID-19. Both conserved end residues are part of each CDR3. A D gene is named only where the DNA matches it firmly. Size values are once, few and many counts, or a class for expanded clones, and some rows have none.

V gene,CDR3 length,D gene,clone size,J gene,CDR3 DNA,CDR3 protein
TRBV5-4,14,TRBD2,NA,TRBJ2-1,TGTGCCAGCAGCTTGGTGAGGACTAGCAATGAGCAGTTCTTC,CASSLVRTSNEQFF
TRBV6-2/TRBV6-3,15,NA,once,TRBJ1-5,TGTGCCAGCAGTTATTGGGAGGGCCTCAATCAGCCCCAGCATTTT,CASSYWEGLNQPQHF
TRBV5-1,14,NA,NA,TRBJ1-4,TGCGCCAGCAGCCGGGGGGGCTCGGATGAAAAACTGTTTTTT,CASSRGGSDEKLFF
TRBV6-2/TRBV6-3,12,NA,NA,TRBJ1-1,TGTGCCAGCAGTAGAGAACCACCTCAAGCTTTCTTT,CASSREPPQAFF
TRBV19,14,TRBD1,NA,TRBJ1-5,TGTGCCAGTAGCCAAGGACAGGGAGGGCAGCCCCAGCATTTT,CASSQGQGGQPQHF
TRBV7-2,12,NA,NA,TRBJ2-1,TGTGCCAGCAGCTTAGGCAGTTATGAGCAGTTCTTC,CASSLGSYEQFF
TRBV28,14,TRBD1,NA,TRBJ1-5,TGTGCCAGCAGTTTAGACAGGGGGGGTCAGCCCCAGCATTTT,CASSLDRGGQPQHF
TRBV5-6,15,NA,NA,TRBJ2-5,TGTGCCAGCAGCTTAAGAGGGTTTGGAAAAGAGACCCAGTACTTC,CASSLRGFGKETQYF
TRBV29-1,14,NA,NA,TRBJ2-3,TGCAGCGTTATCAGGGGTGGGAGCACAGATACGCAGTATTTT,CSVIRGGSTDTQYF
TRBV2,13,TRBD2,NA,TRBJ2-5,TGTGCCAGCAAGCGGGAAAAGGCAGAGACCCAGTACTTC,CASKREKAETQYF
TRBV19,11,NA,NA,TRBJ1-2,TGTGCCACCCACAAGGGGTATGGCTACACCTTC,CATHKGYGYTF
TRBV19,15,NA,NA,TRBJ1-5,TGTGCCAGTAGTACGGCGGGGGGACGGAATCAGCCCCAGCATTTT,CASSTAGGRNQPQHF
TRBV18,15,TRBD1,NA,TRBJ2-7,TGTGCCAGCTCACTAGAACAGGGGCGGTCCTACGAGCAGTACTTC,CASSLEQGRSYEQYF
TRBV7-2,14,TRBD1,NA,TRBJ2-1,TGTGCCAGCAGCTTAGCCCTTGGACAGGGTATCTCTTTCTTC,CASSLALGQGISFF
TRBV7-9,14,TRBD1,NA,TRBJ1-1,TGTGCCAGCAGCTCCAGGACAGGGGGCACTGAAGCTTTCTTT,CASSSRTGGTEAFF
TRBV5-8,16,TRBD2,NA,TRBJ2-1,TGTGCCAGCAGCTTAGGACTAGCGGGAGGGTACAATGAGCAGTTCTTC,CASSLGLAGGYNEQFF
TRBV7-2,16,TRBD2,NA,TRBJ2-1,TGTGCCAGCAGACAACGCGGGACTAGCGGATACAATGAGCAGTTCTTC,CASRQRGTSGYNEQFF
TRBV28,17,TRBD2,NA,TRBJ2-3,TGTGCCAGCAGTTTAGGCCTACGCGGGGGTAGCACAGATACGCAGTATTTT,CASSLGLRGGSTDTQYF
TRBV28,15,NA,few,TRBJ2-1,TGTGCCAGCAGTCGGGGGACCCTCCCGGGGAATGAGCAGTTCTTC,CASSRGTLPGNEQFF
TRBV28,18,TRBD2,NA,TRBJ2-3,TGTGCCAGCAGTCCTTCCCGTCGGGCTAGCGGGAAGACAGATACGCAGTATTTT,CASSPSRRASGKTDTQYF
TRBV5-1,19,TRBD1,NA,TRBJ2-1,TGCGCCAGCAGCTTGGCCGGGACAGGGAGACTTTATTCCTACAATGAGCAGTTCTTC,CASSLAGTGRLYSYNEQFF
TRBV19,15,TRBD1,NA,TRBJ2-7,TGTGCCAGTAGTCCGCGAACGAGGGGGCTAAACGAGCAGTACTTC,CASSPRTRGLNEQYF